This T cell receptor beta chain derives from a study of neurological immune-mediated disorders. Study findings and constraints: The study found the most TCR clonal expansion in HTLV-1-associated myelopathy and the least in multiple sclerosis, below healthy controls. There were no CDR3 amino acid sequences shared by expanded clones across subjects, a result suggesting private repertoires in all groups.

V gave up 0 bases and J gave up 7 bases; unmatched junction bases: 9. This CDR3 has 16 residues. Germline V lookup: CDR1 SGHRS, CDR2 YFSETQ. The cDNA was generated through 5'RACE incorporating 10-nucleotide random UMIs. TCRdb called the 5' RACE reads again in MiXCR, with one record for every CDR3 protein. The repertoire holds about 79,000 distinct CDR3 sequences, with roughly 13% as singletons. In the case of this clonotype: What it recognizes is unknown.

PBMCs numbering 2 million and stored at -80 C yielded the unsorted libraries. This sequence joins TRBV5-1 and TRBJ2-1; 8 bases map to TRBD1. The source of this sequence is a woman aged 50 to 65 in good health. Sequencing input: PBMCs. CDR3 residues: CASSLVGSGGGNEQFF. For the CDR3, the DNA is TGCGCCAGCAGCTTGGTCGGTTCAGGGGGCGGGAATGAGCAGTTCTTC.